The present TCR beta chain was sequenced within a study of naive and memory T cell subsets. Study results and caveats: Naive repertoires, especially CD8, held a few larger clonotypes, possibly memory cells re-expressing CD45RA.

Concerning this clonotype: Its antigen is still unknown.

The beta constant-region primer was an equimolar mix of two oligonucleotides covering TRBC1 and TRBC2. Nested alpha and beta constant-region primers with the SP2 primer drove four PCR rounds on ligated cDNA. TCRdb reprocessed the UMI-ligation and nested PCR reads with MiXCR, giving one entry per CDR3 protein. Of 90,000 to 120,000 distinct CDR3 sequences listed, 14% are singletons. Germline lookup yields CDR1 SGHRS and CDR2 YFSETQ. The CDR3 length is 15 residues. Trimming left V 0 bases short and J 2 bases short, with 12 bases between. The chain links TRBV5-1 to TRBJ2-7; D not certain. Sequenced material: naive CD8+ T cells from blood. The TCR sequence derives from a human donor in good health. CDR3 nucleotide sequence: TGCGCCAGCAGCTTGGAGGCAGCCTCTCCCTACGAGCAGTACTTC. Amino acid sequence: CASSLEAASPYEQYF.